These T cell receptor beta chains were read from a single sample in a study of blood T cell repertoires in COVID-19. Measured with immunoSEQ multiplex PCR; TCRdb has only the in-frame clones, and not every one. The sample records about 60,000 clones, about 88% being singletons. The sample consisted of peripheral blood. Receptors originate from a human donor in a cohort sampled during active COVID-19. CDR3s include the opening cysteine and the closing phenylalanine or tryptophan. A D gene is named only where the DNA matches it firmly. Clone size is given for some rows only: seen once, a few or many times, or a class if the clone is expanded.

TRBJ2-3	TRBV24-1	NA	TRBD1	TGTGCCACCAGTGATTTGGCGGGACAGGGTTTTGATACGCAGTATTTT	CATSDLAGQGFDTQYF
TRBJ2-3	TRBV25-1	NA	NA	TGTGCCAGCAGTGAGGCTAGCGGCACAGATACGCAGTATTTT	CASSEASGTDTQYF
TRBJ2-4	TRBV6-5	NA	TRBD1	TGTGCCAGCAGTACCTCTGGGACAGCGAAAAACATTCAGTACTTC	CASSTSGTAKNIQYF
TRBJ1-1	TRBV19	NA	TRBD1	TGTGCCAGTTTGGACAGGGGGCTTGGGGCTGAAGCTTTCTTT	CASLDRGLGAEAFF
TRBJ2-7	TRBV6-4	NA	TRBD1	TGTGCCAGCAGTGAAGCCGAAGGGACAGTGCAGTACTTC	CASSEAEGTVQYF
TRBJ2-7	TRBV5-1	NA	TRBD1	TGCGCCAGCAGCCCCCGGGACAGGGGGCTCGAGCAGTACTTC	CASSPRDRGLEQYF
TRBJ1-1	TRBV29-1	NA	NA	TGCAGCGTTGGGGGGGAAACAGTGAACACTGAAGCTTTCTTT	CSVGGETVNTEAFF
TRBJ2-7	TRBV4-1	few	TRBD1	TGCGCCAGCAGCCAAGGGGACAGGGGGCGTTTCTACGAGCAGTACTTC	CASSQGDRGRFYEQYF
TRBJ2-1	TRBV7-2	NA	TRBD2	TGTGCCAGCAGCCCGAGCGGGGCTAGCGGGAGCCCTGAGCAGTTCTTC	CASSPSGASGSPEQFF
TRBJ2-5	TRBV12-1	NA	NA	TGTGCCAGCAGCTTTGGTGTTAGCGGGGCCGAAGAGACCCAGTACTTC	CASSFGVSGAEETQYF
TRBJ1-5	TRBV5-6	NA	NA	TGTGCCAGCAGCTTAGGAGGGGAAGGGAATCAGCCCCAGCATTTT	CASSLGGEGNQPQHF
TRBJ2-1	TRBV4-2	once	NA	TGTGCCAGCAGCCAACTAACTAGACAAGCCTACAATGAGCAGTTCTTC	CASSQLTRQAYNEQFF
TRBJ1-1	TRBV11-2	NA	NA	TGTGCCAGCAGCTCGATGATCGGGGGTCGGGGCGCTGAAGCTTTCTTT	CASSSMIGGRGAEAFF
TRBJ1-6	TRBV14	few	NA	TGTGCCAGCAGCCGTGGGGCACGGTCACCCCTCCACTTT	CASSRGARSPLHF
TRBJ1-2	TRBV5-1	NA	TRBD1	TGCGCCAGCAGCCCCTCGGGACAGGGAACCTATGGCTACACCTTC	CASSPSGQGTYGYTF
TRBJ2-5	TRBV28	NA	TRBD1	TGTGCCAGCAGTTCCTCGGGAGGGGACAGGGGGTTTGACCAGTACTTC	CASSSSGGDRGFDQYF
TRBJ2-3	TRBV6-5	NA	TRBD2	TGTGCCAGCAGGAGGACTAGAGGGACAGATACGCAGTATTTT	CASRRTRGTDTQYF
TRBJ1-1	TRBV21-1	NA	NA	TGTGCCAGCAGCCCAGGGACAGGGGGCGCTTTGAACACTGAAGCTTTCTTT	CASSPGTGGALNTEAFF
TRBJ1-5	TRBV28	few	TRBD1	TGTGCCAGCAGTTCGGACAGGGGCAATCAGCCCCAGCATTTT	CASSSDRGNQPQHF
TRBJ2-5	TRBV9	NA	TRBD2	TGTGCCAGCAGCGGACTAGCGGGGAGCGAAGAGACCCAGTACTTC	CASSGLAGSEETQYF
TRBJ1-5	TRBV21-1	NA	NA	TGTGCCAGCACTAAAGGGGAGGGTAATCAGCCCCAGCATTTT	CASTKGEGNQPQHF
TRBJ2-2	TRBV18	NA	TRBD1	TGTGCCAGCTCACCACCTAAGGGGGCGAGCACCGGGGAGCTGTTTTTT	CASSPPKGASTGELFF
TRBJ2-1	TRBV4-3	NA	TRBD2	TGCGCCAGCAGCCAAGCTGCGACTAGCGGGGGGCTGTACAATGAGCAGTTCTTC	CASSQAATSGGLYNEQFF
TRBJ1-2	TRBV5-1	NA	TRBD1	TGCGCCAGCAGCCCGACAGGGTCCCCTAACTATGGCTACACCTTC	CASSPTGSPNYGYTF
TRBJ2-4	TRBV5-1	NA	NA	TGCGCCAGCGCTGGGACAAAACTAGCCAAAAACATTCAGTACTTC	CASAGTKLAKNIQYF
TRBJ2-3	TRBV5-8	NA	TRBD2	TGTGCCAGCAGGGGGACTAGCGGGGTGAGCACAGATACGCAGTATTTT	CASRGTSGVSTDTQYF
TRBJ1-1	TRBV19	NA	TRBD1	TGTGCCAGTAGGGAAACCGGGACAGCCGCGTACGAAGCTTTCTTT	CASRETGTAAYEAFF
TRBJ1-1	TRBV30	NA	TRBD1	TGTGCCTGGACAGGAAGGGGGCAGAACACTGAAGCTTTCTTT	CAWTGRGQNTEAFF
TRBJ1-5	TRBV10-2	few	TRBD1	TGCGCCAGCAGGCTTGGACAGGGGAATCAGCCCCAGCATTTT	CASRLGQGNQPQHF
TRBJ2-5	TRBV5-1	NA	NA	TGCGCCAGCAGCTTGGCGGGGGAGCGGCAAGAGACCCAGTACTTC	CASSLAGERQETQYF
TRBJ2-2	TRBV28	NA	TRBD2	TGTGCCAGCAGGTCTAGCGGGAGGAACACCGGGGAGCTGTTTTTT	CASRSSGRNTGELFF
TRBJ2-7	TRBV5-1	NA	NA	TGCGCCAGCAGTCCGGCAGGGGTGAGGGGCGAGCAGTACTTC	CASSPAGVRGEQYF
TRBJ2-3	TRBV7-9	NA	TRBD2	TGTGCCAGCAGCCCCGGACTAGCGGGAGTTAAAAGCACAGATACGCAGTATTTT	CASSPGLAGVKSTDTQYF
TRBJ1-1	TRBV6-5	NA	TRBD1	TGTGCCAGCAGGTACCGGGACAGGGGGGGATTGACTGAAGCTTTCTTT	CASRYRDRGGLTEAFF
TRBJ2-3	TRBV5-1	NA	TRBD2	TGCGCCAGCAGCTTGGCAGCGGGAAGATCAGATACGCAGTATTTT	CASSLAAGRSDTQYF
TRBJ1-3	TRBV7-6	NA	NA	TGTGCCAGCAGCTTAGGGGGAGTTGGAAACACCATATATTTT	CASSLGGVGNTIYF
TRBJ2-1	TRBV5-6	NA	TRBD1	TGTGCCAGCAGCTTGTCGGCAGGGGGCATTTTATACAATGAGCAGTTCTTC	CASSLSAGGILYNEQFF
TRBJ2-3	TRBV24-1	NA	NA	TGTGCCACCAGTGACCGGGGAGATACGCAGTATTTT	CATSDRGDTQYF
TRBJ1-4	TRBV4-1	once	NA	TGCGCCAGCAGGGTGACGGGTGCAACTAATGAAAAACTGTTTTTT	CASRVTGATNEKLFF
TRBJ2-2	TRBV11-1	NA	TRBD2	TGTGCCAGCAGCCCTCGGACTAGCGGGATAGGCGGGGAGCTGTTTTTT	CASSPRTSGIGGELFF
TRBJ2-3	TRBV6-4	few	NA	TGTGCCAGCAGTGAACGGAGGGTAGAGTCATACGATACGCAGTATTTT	CASSERRVESYDTQYF
TRBJ2-7	TRBV9	NA	TRBD2	TGTGCCAGCAGCGCCTGGACTAGCGGGAGTGTCGACGAGCAGTACTTC	CASSAWTSGSVDEQYF